This TCR beta chain was sequenced in a study of blood T cells in healthy people across ages. Study-wide results and limits: A roughly linear fall in TCR beta diversity per million T cells was seen with increasing age.

This clonotype was counted only a few times. The antigen is undetermined. Next came a second PCR, run for 7 to 11 cycles, which used a sample-barcoded 5' primer along with a J-beta primer mix. TCRdb itself ran the 5' RACE reads through MiXCR, one entry per CDR3 protein. The sample yields about 940,000 distinct CDR3 sequences, roughly 52% seen once. Germline assignment: CDR1 LGHNA and CDR2 YSLEER. CDR3 length: 13 residues. V lost 9 bases and J lost 2; bases outside the gene matches: 6. This chain links TRBV4-3 with TRBJ1-2, with TRBD1 matching 7 bases. The sequenced material came from blood. The source is a man younger than 40 in good health. The CDR3 nucleotides are TGCGCCAGTTCCGACAGGGACAACTATGGCTACACCTTC. This sequence encodes CASSDRDNYGYTF.